The clone carrying this TCR beta chain appeared once. Its antigen is not identified. Amplified TCR beta CDR3 regions came from RNA transcripts. The TCR CDR3 first-round RT-PCR relied on the HTBI primer set. Each CDR3 protein is one row after TCRdb ran MiXCR on the multiplex PCR reads. Of a few hundred thousand distinct CDR3 sequences in the sample, roughly an eighth were seen once. The data originate from a study of T cells in Graves' hyperthyroidism and ophthalmopathy. Study-wide findings and caveats: Most expanded thyroid clonotypes above 0.001 recurred in blood.

Calling Graves' hyperthyroidism stable meant ophthalmopathy did not progress within 18 months. Those patients with uncontrolled infection, other autoimmune disease, pregnancy or lactation were excluded. Diagnoses were made from clinical symptoms, serum measures (thyroxine and TRAb), thyroid ultrasound and orbital computed tomography. There are 18 residues in the CDR3. CDR1 is SGHRS and CDR2 is YFSETQ in the germline V gene. V dropped 4 bases and J dropped 2; count of bases not matched to a gene: 10. Sequencing was carried out using blood. The clonotype comes from a young woman with Graves' hyperthyroidism. V usage is TRBV5-1 and J usage is TRBJ2-3, with 13 bases lining up with TRBD2. DNA for the CDR3: TGCGCCAGCAGCCGAGCGCCGGGACTAGCGGGACCCACAGATACGCAGTATTTT. As protein: CASSRAPGLAGPTDTQYF.